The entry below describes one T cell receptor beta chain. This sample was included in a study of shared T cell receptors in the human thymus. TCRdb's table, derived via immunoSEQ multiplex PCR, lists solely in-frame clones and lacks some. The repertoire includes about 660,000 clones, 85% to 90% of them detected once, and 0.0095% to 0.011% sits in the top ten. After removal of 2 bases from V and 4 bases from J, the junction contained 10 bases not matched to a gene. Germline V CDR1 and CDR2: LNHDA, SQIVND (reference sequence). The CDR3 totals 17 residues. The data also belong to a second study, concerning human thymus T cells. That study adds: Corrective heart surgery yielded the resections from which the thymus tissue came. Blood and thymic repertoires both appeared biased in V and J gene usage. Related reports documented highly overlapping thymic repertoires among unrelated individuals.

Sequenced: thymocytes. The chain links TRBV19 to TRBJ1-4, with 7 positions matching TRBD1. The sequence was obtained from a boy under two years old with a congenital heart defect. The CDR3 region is CASSIFGTDNNNEKLFF. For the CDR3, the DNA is TGTGCCAGTAGTATATTCGGGACAGACAACAATAATGAAAAACTGTTTTTT.